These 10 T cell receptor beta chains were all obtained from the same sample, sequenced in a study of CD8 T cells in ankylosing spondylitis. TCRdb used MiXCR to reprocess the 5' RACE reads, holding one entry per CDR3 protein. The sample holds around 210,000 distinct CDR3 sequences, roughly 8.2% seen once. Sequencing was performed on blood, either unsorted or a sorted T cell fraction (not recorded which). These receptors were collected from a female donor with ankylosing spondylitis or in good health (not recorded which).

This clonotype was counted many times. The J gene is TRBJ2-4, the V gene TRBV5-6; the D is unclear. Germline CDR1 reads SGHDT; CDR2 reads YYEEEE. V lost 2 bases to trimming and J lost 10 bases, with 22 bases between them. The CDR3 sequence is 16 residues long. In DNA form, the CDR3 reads TGTGCCAGCAGCTTTCTCAGTGCCGATAGGAGTAGAATTCAGTACTTC. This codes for CASSFLSADRSRIQYF.

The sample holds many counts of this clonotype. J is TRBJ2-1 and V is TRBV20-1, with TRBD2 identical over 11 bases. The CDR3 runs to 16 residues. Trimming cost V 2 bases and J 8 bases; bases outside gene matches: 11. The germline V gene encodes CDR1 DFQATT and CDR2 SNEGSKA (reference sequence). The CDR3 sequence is CSARRTSIAGGDEQFF. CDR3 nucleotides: TGCAGTGCTAGACGTACTTCTATAGCGGGGGGGGATGAGCAGTTCTTC.

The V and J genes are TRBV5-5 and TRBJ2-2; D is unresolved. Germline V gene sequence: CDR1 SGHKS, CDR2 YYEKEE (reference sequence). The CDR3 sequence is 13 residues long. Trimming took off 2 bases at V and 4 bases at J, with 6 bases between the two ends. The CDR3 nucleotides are TGTGCCAGCAGCTTTAGTGTCACCGGGGAGCTGTTTTTT. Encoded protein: CASSFSVTGELFF.

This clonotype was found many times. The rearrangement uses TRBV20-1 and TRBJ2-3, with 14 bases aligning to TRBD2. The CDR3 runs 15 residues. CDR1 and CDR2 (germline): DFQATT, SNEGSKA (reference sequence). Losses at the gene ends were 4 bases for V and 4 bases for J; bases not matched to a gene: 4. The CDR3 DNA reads TGCAGTGCTATGGGACTAGCGGGAGAGGCAGATACGCAGTATTTT. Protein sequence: CSAMGLAGEADTQYF.

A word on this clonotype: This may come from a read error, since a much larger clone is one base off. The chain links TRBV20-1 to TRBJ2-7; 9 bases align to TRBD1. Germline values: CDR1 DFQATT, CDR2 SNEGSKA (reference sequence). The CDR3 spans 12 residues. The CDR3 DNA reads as TGCAGAGCTGGACAGGGGTCCTACGAGCAGTACTTC. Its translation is CRAGQGSYEQYF.

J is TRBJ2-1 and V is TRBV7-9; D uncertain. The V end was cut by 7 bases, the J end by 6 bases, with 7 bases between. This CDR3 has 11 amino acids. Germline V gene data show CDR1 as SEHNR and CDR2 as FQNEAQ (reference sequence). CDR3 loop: CASTHRNEQFF. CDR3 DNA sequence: TGTGCCAGCACGCACCGCAATGAGCAGTTCTTC.

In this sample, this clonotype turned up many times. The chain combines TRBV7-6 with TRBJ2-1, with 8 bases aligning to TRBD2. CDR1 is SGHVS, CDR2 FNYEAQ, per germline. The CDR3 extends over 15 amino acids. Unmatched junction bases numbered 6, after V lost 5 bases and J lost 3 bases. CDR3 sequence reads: CASSPGTSNYNEQFF. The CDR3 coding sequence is TGTGCCAGCAGCCCCGGGACTAGTAACTACAATGAGCAGTTCTTC.

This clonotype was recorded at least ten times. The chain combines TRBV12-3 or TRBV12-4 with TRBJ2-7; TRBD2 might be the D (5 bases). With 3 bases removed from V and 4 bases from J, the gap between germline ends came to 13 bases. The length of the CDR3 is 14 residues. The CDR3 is CASSLSGSAYEQYF. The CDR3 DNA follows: TGTGCCAGCAGTTTGAGCGGCAGCGCTTACGAGCAGTACTTC.

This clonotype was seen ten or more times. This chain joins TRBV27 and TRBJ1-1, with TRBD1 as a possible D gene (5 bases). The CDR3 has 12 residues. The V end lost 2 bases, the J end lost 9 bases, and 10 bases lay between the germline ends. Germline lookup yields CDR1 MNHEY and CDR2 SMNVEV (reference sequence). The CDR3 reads CASSLRGSQAFF. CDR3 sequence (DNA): TGTGCCAGCAGTTTACGGGGGAGCCAAGCTTTCTTT.

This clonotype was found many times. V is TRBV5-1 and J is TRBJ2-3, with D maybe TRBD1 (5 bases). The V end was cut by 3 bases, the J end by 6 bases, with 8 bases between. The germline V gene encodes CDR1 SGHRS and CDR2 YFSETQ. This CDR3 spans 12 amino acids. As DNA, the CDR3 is TGCGCCAGCAGCTACAACAGGGATACGCAGTATTTT. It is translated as CASSYNRDTQYF.